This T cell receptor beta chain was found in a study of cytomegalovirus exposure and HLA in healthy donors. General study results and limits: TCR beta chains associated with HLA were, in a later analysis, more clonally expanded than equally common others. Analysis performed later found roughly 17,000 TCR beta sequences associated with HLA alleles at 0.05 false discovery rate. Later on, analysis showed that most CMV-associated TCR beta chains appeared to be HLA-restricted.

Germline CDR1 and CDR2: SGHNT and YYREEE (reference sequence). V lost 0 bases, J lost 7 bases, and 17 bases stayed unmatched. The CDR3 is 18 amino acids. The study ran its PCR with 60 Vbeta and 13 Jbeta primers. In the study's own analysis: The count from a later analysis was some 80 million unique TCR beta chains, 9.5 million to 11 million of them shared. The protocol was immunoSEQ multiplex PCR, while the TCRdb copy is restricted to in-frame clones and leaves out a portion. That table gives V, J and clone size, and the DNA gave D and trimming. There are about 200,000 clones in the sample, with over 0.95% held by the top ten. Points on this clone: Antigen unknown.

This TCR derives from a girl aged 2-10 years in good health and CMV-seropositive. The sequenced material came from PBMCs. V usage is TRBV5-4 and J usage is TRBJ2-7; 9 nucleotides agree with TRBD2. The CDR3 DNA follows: TGTGCCAGCAGCTTGGCCGGGTTAGGCGGGAGGGCCCCTTTGGAGCAGTACTTC. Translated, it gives CASSLAGLGGRAPLEQYF.